These 12 T cell receptor beta chains came from one sample sequenced in a study of T cell responses to AZD1222 COVID-19 vaccine. Libraries were prepared by immunoSEQ multiplex PCR; TCRdb keeps only in-frame clonotypes and omits some of them. The sample has roughly 120,000 clones; about 89% are singletons. The material was peripheral blood, obtained 28 days after the second AZD1222 dose. These receptors were obtained from an adult who received the AZD1222 COVID-19 vaccine.

This sequence joins TRBV2 and TRBJ2-3, with D hard to call. The CDR3 loop spans 14 amino acids. V was trimmed by 2 bases and J by 2 bases, leaving 8 bases between them. Germline CDR1 and CDR2: SNHLY and FYNNEI. The DNA of the CDR3 is TGTGCCAGCAGTGAACGCCTGATCACAGATACGCAGTATTTT. This translates into CASSERLITDTQYF. The whole variable domain, filled in from reference TRBV2 and TRBJ2-3, reads EPEVTQTPSHQVTQMGQEVILRCVPISNHLYFYWYRQILGQKVEFLVSFYNNEISEKSEIFDDQFSVERPDGSNFTLKIRSTKLEDSAMYFCASSERLITDTQYFGPGTRLTVL.

The chain carries TRBV2 and TRBJ2-2; TRBD2 agrees at 9 bases. Germline V gives CDR1 SNHLY, CDR2 FYNNEI. This CDR3 is built from 15 residues. The trim removed 2 bases at V and 7 bases at J, leaving 5 bases unmatched. The CDR3 DNA reads TGTGCCAGCAGTGAACTAGCGGGAAAGGTCGGGGAGCTGTTTTTT. As protein: CASSELAGKVGELFF.

This chain uses TRBV28 with TRBJ1-1, with 8 bases aligning to TRBD1. CDR3 size: 15 residues. Germline loops: CDR1 MDHEN, CDR2 SYDVKM. V lost 3 bases and J lost 1; bases outside the gene matches: 4. The CDR3 nucleotides read TGTGCCAGCAGTTTTTTAGACAGGGGGAACACTGAAGCTTTCTTT. Its protein product is CASSFLDRGNTEAFF.

The chain is built from TRBV6-5 and TRBJ2-3; possible D gene TRBD1, 5 bases. Germline CDR1 reads MNHEY; CDR2 reads SVGAGI. Deletions cut 5 bases from V and 0 bases from J, with 12 bases between. The CDR3 has 15 residues. The CDR3 DNA reads TGTGCCAGCAGTAGGGGTCTGGCTAGCACAGATACGCAGTATTTT. Protein product: CASSRGLASTDTQYF.

This chain uses TRBV7-3 with TRBJ2-3; D unclear. Germline values: CDR1 SGHTA, CDR2 FQGTGA. The V and J ends lost 4 bases and 9 bases respectively, with 5 bases between them. The CDR3 consists of 10 residues. The CDR3 DNA sequence: TGTGCCAGCAGCTCTCTAACGCAGTATTTT. Translation: CASSSLTQYF.

The CDR3 DNA sequence: TGTGCCAGTAGTATAGACCTTGGCTATGGCTACACCTTC. This sequence encodes CASSIDLGYGYTF. The chain is built from TRBV19 and TRBJ1-2, with D unclear. Germline V gene lookup returns CDR1 LNHDA and CDR2 SQIVND (reference sequence). V lost 0 bases and J lost 4, with 6 bases in between. The CDR3 consists of 13 residues.

J is TRBJ2-3 and V is TRBV27; D gene uncertain. Trimming removed 7 bases from V and 1 base from J, with 9 bases in between. There are 13 residues in the CDR3. The germline gives CDR1 MNHEY, CDR2 SMNVEV (reference sequence). The CDR3 DNA sequence: TGTGCCAGCAAAACCTATCGCACAGATACGCAGTATTTT. This codes for CASKTYRTDTQYF.

Notes on this clone: At the DNA level, this CDR3 is encoded by other sequences in the same sample as well. The V and J genes are TRBV5-1 and TRBJ2-3; TRBD1 aligns across 9 bases. The CDR3 contains 14 residues. Germline V gene lookup returns CDR1 SGHRS and CDR2 YFSETQ. Trimming took 2 bases from V and 4 from J; bases not matched to a gene: 2. CDR3 bases: TGCGCCAGCAGCTTAGGGACAGGGTCAGATACGCAGTATTTT. This encodes CASSLGTGSDTQYF. Full variable domain (missing parts from reference TRBV5-1 and TRBJ2-3): KAGVTQTPRYLIKTRGQQVTLSCSPISGHRSVSWYQQTPGQGLQFLFEYFSETQRNKGNFPGRFSGRQFSNSRSEMNVSTLELGDSALYLCASSLGTGSDTQYFGPGTRLTVL.

V is TRBV6-7 and J is TRBJ2-7; perhaps D is TRBD1 or TRBD2 (6 bases each). TRBV6-7 is sorted into the ORF group, with uncertain function. V lost 7 bases and J 2 bases, leaving 9 bases between the germline ends. The CDR3 has 12 residues. CDR3 nucleotide sequence: TGTGCCAGCACCGGGGGCCCCTACGAGCAGTACTTC. As protein: CASTGGPYEQYF.

The rearrangement links TRBV4-2 to TRBJ2-3; 13 nucleotides match TRBD2. CDR1 and CDR2 (germline): LGHNA, YNFKEQ. The CDR3 sequence is 15 residues long. After removal of 4 bases from V and 5 bases from J, the junction contained 3 bases not matched to a gene. The CDR3 spells CASSRRLAGGDTQYF. The CDR3 DNA sequence: TGTGCCAGCAGCCGCAGACTAGCGGGGGGAGATACGCAGTATTTT.

On this clone itself: The identical CDR3 is also encoded by other nucleotide sequences in the sample. The V gene is TRBV7-2, the J gene TRBJ2-7; a weak D match, TRBD2 (5 bases). The germline V gene has CDR1 SGHTA and CDR2 FQGNSA. The CDR3 sequence is 15 residues long. The V end lost 2 bases, the J end lost 0 bases, and 11 bases lay between the germline ends. The CDR3: CASSLSAGPSYEQYF. As DNA, the CDR3 is TGTGCCAGCAGCTTAAGCGCGGGCCCCTCCTACGAGCAGTACTTC.

This clone was seen only once. The genes are TRBV28 and TRBJ1-1; D unresolved. V was shortened by 5 bases and J by 7 bases, with 11 bases between the two germline ends. CDR3 length equals 12 residues. The germline V gene has CDR1 MDHEN and CDR2 SYDVKM. CDR3 region: CASSPYRYEAFF. The CDR3 region has the DNA TGTGCCAGCAGTCCCTATAGGTATGAAGCTTTCTTT.